One sample yielded the 7 T cell receptor beta chains listed below, sequenced in a study of metastatic and nonmetastatic thyroid tumors. TCRdb re-clonotyped the PCR reads via MiXCR. The sample contains under 45,000 clones, about a sixth of which appear only once. Thyroid surgery had not been preceded by any treatment in any patient. The source material was tumor tissue. The receptor set was obtained from a female donor with papillary thyroid cancer or a benign thyroid nodule (not recorded which). Some clones in this sample may be carry-over from other donors' samples.

This clone was picked up a small number of times. A clone one base away is much larger, so this may be a read error. V and J are TRBV10-3 and TRBJ1-1, with D perhaps matching TRBD1 (6 bases). This CDR3 has 14 residues. Germline values: CDR1 ENHRY, CDR2 SYGVKD. V shed 8 bases and J shed 6 bases, with 19 bases lying between them. The CDR3 sequence: CAIHDGTWRSEAFF. CDR3 DNA: TGTGCCATCCATGACGGGACATGGCGGTCTGAAGCTTTCTTT.

This clone was seen ten or more times. This chain connects TRBV5-1 to TRBJ1-4, with D tentatively TRBD1 (5 bases). Between the trimmed V and J ends, which lost 4 bases and 5 bases, there was a span of 18 bases. The CDR3 sequence is 16 residues long. Germline-derived CDR1 and CDR2 are SGHRS and YFSETQ. The CDR3, as DNA: TGCGCCAGCAGCCCAGGGAGGGTGGCCCCGAATGAAAAACTGTTTTTT. Amino acids: CASSPGRVAPNEKLFF.

This clone was detected ten times or more. The rearrangement joins TRBV27 to TRBJ1-6; D remains ambiguous. CDR1 and CDR2 from the germline V gene are MNHEY and SMNVEV (reference sequence). The CDR3 totals 15 residues. Trimming pared 3 bases from V and 9 bases from J, leaving 15 bases between. CDR3 residues: CASSFGFTTASPLHF. In DNA, the CDR3 is TGTGCCAGCAGTTTTGGTTTCACTACAGCTTCACCCCTCCACTTT.

The V call is TRBV27, the J call TRBJ2-7, with D perhaps TRBD1 (5 bases). Germline V lookup: CDR1 MNHEY, CDR2 SMNVEV (reference sequence). V was clipped by 3 bases and J by 5 bases, with 17 bases between them. The length of the CDR3 is 15 residues. CDR3 amino acids: CASSLSGSLFDEQYF. Written as DNA, the CDR3 is TGTGCCAGCAGTTTGTCAGGGTCCCTCTTCGACGAGCAGTACTTC.

In this sample, this clone turned up many times. CDR3 nucleotide sequence: TGTGCCAGCAGCTTAGTATCCAGGGGGCGTTCGAAAGAGACCCAGTACTTC. It yields the protein CASSLVSRGRSKETQYF. This sequence joins TRBV11-2 and TRBJ2-5, with 8 positions matching TRBD1. Germline V gene lookup returns CDR1 SGHAT and CDR2 FQNNGV. This CDR3 contains 17 residues. V trimming: 1 base; J trimming: 3 bases; junction bases outside the gene matches: 10.

This clone showed up many times. The rearrangement uses TRBV6-1 and TRBJ2-7; D not certain. V was trimmed by 1 base and J by 4 bases, leaving 5 bases between them. There are 12 residues in the CDR3. From germline, CDR1 is MNHNS and CDR2 SASEGT. This CDR3 reads CASSEGVYEQYF. The CDR3 coding sequence is TGTGCCAGCAGTGAAGGCGTTTACGAGCAGTACTTC.

This clone was counted ten times or more. The sample holds other DNA sequences that translate to the same CDR3. V is TRBV10-3 and J is TRBJ2-7, with a weak D call TRBD1 (5 bases). CDR1 is ENHRY, CDR2 SYGVKD, per germline. The ends were cut back, 0 bases at V and 5 bases at J, with 11 bases in the middle. The CDR3 sequence is 14 residues long. CDR3 DNA sequence: TGTGCCATCAGTGAGTCAACAGGTCGGGACGAGCAGTACTTC. This gives the protein CAISESTGRDEQYF.